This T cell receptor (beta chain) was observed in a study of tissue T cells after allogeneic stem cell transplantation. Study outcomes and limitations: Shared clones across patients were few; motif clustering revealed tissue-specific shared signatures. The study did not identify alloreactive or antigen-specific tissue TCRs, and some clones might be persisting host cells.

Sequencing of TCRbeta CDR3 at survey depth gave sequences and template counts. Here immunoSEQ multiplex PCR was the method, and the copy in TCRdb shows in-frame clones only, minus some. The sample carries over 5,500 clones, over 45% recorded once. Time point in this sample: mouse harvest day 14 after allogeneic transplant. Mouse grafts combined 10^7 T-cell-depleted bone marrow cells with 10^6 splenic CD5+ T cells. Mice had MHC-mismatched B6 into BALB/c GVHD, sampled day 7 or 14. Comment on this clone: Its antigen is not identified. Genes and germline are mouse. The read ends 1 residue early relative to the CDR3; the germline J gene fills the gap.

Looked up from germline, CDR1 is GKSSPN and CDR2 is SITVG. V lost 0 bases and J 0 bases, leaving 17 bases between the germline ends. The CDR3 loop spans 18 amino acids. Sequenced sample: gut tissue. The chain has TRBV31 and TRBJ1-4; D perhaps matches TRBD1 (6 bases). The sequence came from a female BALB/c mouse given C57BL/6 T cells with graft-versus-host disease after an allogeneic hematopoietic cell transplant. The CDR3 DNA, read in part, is TGTGCCTGGAGTCTCTATTACCCGGGACAAATTTCCAACGAAAGATTATTT. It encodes CAWSLYYPGQISNERLF. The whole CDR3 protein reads CAWSLYYPGQISNERLFF. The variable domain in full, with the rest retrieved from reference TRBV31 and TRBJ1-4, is AQTIHQWPVAEIKAVGSPLSLGCTIKGKSSPNLYWYWQATGGTLQQLFYSITVGQVESVVQLNLSASRPKDDQFILSTEKLLLSHSGFYLCAWSLYYPGQISNERLFFGHGTKLSVL.